The next 5 T cell receptor beta chains were all read from a single sample in a study of cytomegalovirus exposure and HLA in healthy donors. 13 Jbeta primers and 60 Vbeta primers were used for the PCR. Clones were read by immunoSEQ multiplex PCR, and TCRdb kept only the in-frame ones, dropping some. Of about 200,000 clones listed, 83% are singletons. Source material: PBMCs. These receptor sequences come from a girl aged 10 to 17 in good health and CMV-seronegative.

The chain is built from TRBV7-3 and TRBJ2-3; 7 positions agree with TRBD1. The V gene's germline CDR1 is SGHTA and CDR2 FQGTGA. The J segment lost 3 bases and the V segment lost 3 bases, leaving 9 bases of the junction unmatched. The length of the CDR3 is 16 residues. The CDR3 bases are TGTGCCAGCAGCTTGCAGGGGGTCATGGTTACAGATACGCAGTATTTT. Translated, it gives CASSLQGVMVTDTQYF.

The chain recombines TRBV28 with TRBJ2-3, with TRBD1 matching over 12 bases. The CDR3 has 20 residues. The V gene end was trimmed by 8 bases and the J gene end by 0 bases; junction bases not matched to a gene: 18. CDR1 and CDR2 from the germline V gene are MDHEN and SYDVKM. In DNA form, the CDR3 reads TGTGCCAGCTTTCCTATAACGGGGACAGGGGGCTGGGGTAGCACAGATACGCAGTATTTT. Its protein product is CASFPITGTGGWGSTDTQYF.

This clone has more than one count but fewer than ten. The chain joins TRBV7-8 to TRBJ2-7; tentatively, D is TRBD2 (5 bases). The germline V gene encodes CDR1 SGHVS and CDR2 FQNEAQ. The CDR3 covers 13 residues. V was clipped by 0 bases and J by 7 bases, with 10 bases between them. The CDR3 sequence: CASSLAGVREQYF. CDR3 DNA sequence: TGTGCCAGCAGCTTAGCGGGAGTTAGAGAGCAGTACTTC. Supplemented by reference TRBV7-8 and TRBJ2-7, the full variable domain reads GAGVSQSPRYKVAKRGQDVALRCDPISGHVSLFWYQQALGQGPEFLTYFQNEAQLDKSGLPSDRFFAERPEGSVSTLKIQRTQQEDSAVYLCASSLAGVREQYFGPGTRLTVT.

V and J are TRBV7-3 and TRBJ2-5, with TRBD1 identical over 7 bases. CDR3 length: 15 amino acids. After removal of 5 bases from V and 0 bases from J, the junction contained 6 bases not matched to a gene. Germline V gene sequence: CDR1 SGHTA, CDR2 FQGTGA. CDR3: CASSIGDSYQETQYF. DNA of the CDR3: TGTGCCAGCAGCATTGGGGACAGCTACCAAGAGACCCAGTACTTC.

The gene calls are TRBV5-1 and TRBJ2-3, with TRBD1 as a possible D gene (6 bases). CDR3 length: 13 amino acids. V lost 5 bases, J lost 5 bases, and 12 bases lay in between. Per germline, CDR1 SGHRS and CDR2 YFSETQ. The CDR3 loop reads CASRQGFGDTQYF. The DNA of the CDR3 is TGCGCCAGCAGACAGGGCTTTGGAGATACGCAGTATTTT.